A selection of T cell receptor beta chains follows, all from one sample in a study of blood T cell repertoires in COVID-19. Produced via immunoSEQ multiplex PCR; TCRdb's table is partial and in-frame only. Of more than 80,000 clones listed, 72% are singletons. The sequencing input was peripheral blood. The receptors were gathered from a woman aged 55-69 years in a cohort sampled during active or convalescent COVID-19. CDR3s include the opening cysteine and the closing phenylalanine or tryptophan. The D gene is left open where the match is weak. Clone size appears in some rows only: once, few, many, or a class for an expanded clone.

d_gene	v_gene	abundance	j_gene	len	CDR3nt	CDR3aa
NA	TRBV10-3	NA	TRBJ1-5	15	TGTGCCCCCCGGGGCGTCCAGGGGAGCAATCAGCCCCAGCATTTT	CAPRGVQGSNQPQHF
TRBD2	TRBV2	NA	TRBJ2-5	15	TGTGCCAGCACCAAGGGACTAGCGGGGTCAGAGACCCAGTACTTC	CASTKGLAGSETQYF
NA	TRBV5-1	NA	TRBJ1-6	15	TGCGCCAGCAGCCCCCGGGGGGGGGAAAATTCACCCCTCCACTTT	CASSPRGGENSPLHF
TRBD2	TRBV5-1	NA	TRBJ2-1	16	TGCGCCAGCAGCTTGGCCGGCGGGGGGGCTCAGAATGAGCAGTTCTTC	CASSLAGGGAQNEQFF
TRBD1	TRBV2	NA	TRBJ2-7	14	TGTGCCAGCAAGCACAGGGGGCTACTCTACGAGCAGTACTTC	CASKHRGLLYEQYF
TRBD1	TRBV5-1	NA	TRBJ1-2	15	TGCGCCAGCAGCTTAAGGGGACAGGAACTGGATGGCTACACCTTC	CASSLRGQELDGYTF
NA	TRBV27	NA	TRBJ1-1	14	TGTGCCAGCCGATTACAGGGAAGGGACACTGAAGCTTTCTTT	CASRLQGRDTEAFF
TRBD1	TRBV18	NA	TRBJ2-1	16	TGTGCCAGCTCACGGGGGACCGGGACAGGGGGCAATGAGCAGTTCTTC	CASSRGTGTGGNEQFF
NA	TRBV6-2/TRBV6-3	NA	TRBJ1-2	16	TGTGCCAGCAGTTACTCCCGGTCTAATGTTTACTATGGCTACACCTTC	CASSYSRSNVYYGYTF
NA	TRBV7-6	NA	TRBJ1-5	14	TGTGCCAGCAGCTTAATAGAAGGCAATCAGCCCCAGCATTTT	CASSLIEGNQPQHF
TRBD1	TRBV6-5	NA	TRBJ1-2	14	TGTGCCAGCAGTTATGGGGACAGGGAAGACGGCTACACCTTC	CASSYGDREDGYTF
TRBD1	TRBV4-2	NA	TRBJ2-1	15	TGTGCCAGCAGCCAAACTCCTGACAGGGGCTATGAGCAGTTCTTC	CASSQTPDRGYEQFF
NA	TRBV5-6	NA	TRBJ1-2	16	TGTGCCAGCAGCCCGCGGAGTCTCCTGTTATACGAAGGCTACACCTTC	CASSPRSLLLYEGYTF
NA	TRBV3-1/TRBV3-2	once	TRBJ2-4	16	TGTGCCAGCAGCCAAGGGGCAGGGAGGGGGGGTAACATTCAGTACTTC	CASSQGAGRGGNIQYF
TRBD1	TRBV4-3	NA	TRBJ1-6	17	TGCGCCAGCAGCCAAAGTGGGAACAGGGGAGTCGATTCACCCCTCCACTTT	CASSQSGNRGVDSPLHF